The clone carrying this T cell receptor (beta chain) was observed at least ten times. The data originate from a study of blood T cell repertoires in COVID-19. Across the whole study: COVID-19 samples, acute and convalescent, were from the United States, Italy and Spain. The analysed material was cDNA or gDNA that came from T cells, B-cell-depleted T cells, or PBMCs.

Sequencing used immunoSEQ multiplex PCR; TCRdb keeps in-frame clones, though not all of them. The sample lists 150,000 or so clones; 80% were seen once. Participants reported their clinical history, and cohort assignment relied on those reports. Recovered status applied to Cohort 3 donors who had two consecutive negative PCRs. It also applied to those with clearance or with symptom resolution. The CDR3 sequence is 14 residues long. Per germline, CDR1 LNHDA and CDR2 SQIVND (reference sequence). Losses at the gene ends were 5 bases for V and 9 bases for J; bases not matched to a gene: 9. The rearrangement joins TRBV19 to TRBJ1-5; TRBD1 aligns across 8 bases. Sequencing was carried out using PBMCs or T cells enriched from blood (not recorded which). The TCR originated in a woman in her sixties or seventies who had recovered from COVID-19. The CDR3 protein is CASSSQGAGWPQHF. The CDR3 bases are TGTGCCAGTAGTTCCCAGGGGGCCGGGTGGCCCCAGCATTTT.